This T cell receptor (beta chain) was retrieved from a study of vaccination and CD4 T cells after COVID-19. Sequenced with the Oncomine TCR Beta short-read assay was DNA taken from cultured CD4+ T cells. CD4+ T cells were cultured, and genomic DNA was extracted from them. MiXCR, run by TCRdb on the PCR reads, gives a single entry per CDR3 protein. This table has roughly 11,000 distinct CDR3 sequences, more than 35% appearing once. This clonotype came up a few times. The antigen is not known. Specified treatment: approximately nine-day PBMC culture with coronavirus spike peptide pools or control peptides (ViraFEST assay). During the years 2011-2018, before the COVID-19 pandemic, the unexposed donor's CD4+ T cells were collected. ViraFEST relied on peptide pools to expand antigen-specific T cells; the TCRs were sequenced afterward. The CDR3 is made up of 11 amino acids. CDR1 and CDR2 (germline): SGHTA, FQGNSA. V shed 6 bases and J shed 4 bases, with 6 bases lying between them.

Sequenced sample: CD4+ T cells from blood, cultured in vitro. The sequence was obtained from a human donor in good health. The genes are TRBV7-2 and TRBJ1-1; D is uncertain. CDR3 DNA: TGTGCCAGCAGAACGGGCACTGAAGCTTTCTTT. Encoded protein: CASRTGTEAFF.